Described below is a single T cell receptor (beta chain) sequence and its context. What it binds is unknown. This entry comes from a study of cytomegalovirus exposure and HLA in healthy donors. The CDR3 totals 13 residues. Trimming removed 6 bases from V and 4 bases from J, with 12 bases in between. From germline, CDR1 is SQVTM and CDR2 ANQGSEA. The PCR made use of 60 Vbeta and 13 Jbeta primers. Generated by immunoSEQ multiplex PCR, the TCRdb table keeps only in-frame clones and is missing some. The table lists about 160,000 clones, under 85% of them singletons. Overall study findings and caveats: Later analysis associated a missense DCLRE1C variant with TCR beta V- and J-gene trimming. Rarity characterized most TCR sequences, yet some public TCRs appeared in many donors.

J is TRBJ2-2 and V is TRBV29-1; unclear D gene. Sequencing was performed on PBMCs. The clonotype was recovered from a man aged 45-65 years in good health and CMV-seropositive. This CDR3 reads CSVFTRRTGELFF. The DNA for the CDR3 is TGCAGCGTCTTTACGCGTCGCACCGGGGAGCTGTTTTTT.